This T cell receptor (beta chain) was recovered during a study of T cells in Graves' hyperthyroidism and ophthalmopathy. Per germline, CDR1 KGHDR and CDR2 SFDVKD. The CDR3 is 16 residues long. The junction had 6 bases not matched to a gene; V was cut back by 3 bases and J by 4 bases. Amplification targeted TCR beta CDR3 regions from RNA transcripts. A first-round RT-PCR of the TCR CDR3 used the HTBI primer set. One entry per CDR3 protein, called by TCRdb with MiXCR from the multiplex PCR reads. The sample records 480,000 or so distinct CDR3 sequences, approximately 48% being singletons. Exclusion followed for patients with uncontrolled infection, other autoimmune disease, pregnancy or lactation. This clonotype was found many times.

Specimen: peripheral blood or thyroid tissue (not recorded which). The sequence was collected from an adult woman with Graves' disease, either hyperthyroidism or ophthalmopathy (not recorded which). The chain uses TRBV24-1 and TRBJ2-2; 8 positions match TRBD1. CDR3 in amino acids: CATSDHDRGATGELFF. CDR3 DNA sequence: TGTGCCACCAGTGATCACGACAGGGGAGCCACCGGGGAGCTGTTTTTT.